Sequencing of this TCR beta chain was carried out in a study of blood T cell repertoires in COVID-19. For the study at large: Samples representing acute and convalescent COVID-19 were sourced from the United States, Italy and Spain. PBMCs, B-cell-depleted T cells, or T cells were the source of the cDNA or gDNA that made up the material.

Seattle researchers signed up patients amid active infection and tracked them longitudinally. V lost 3 bases and J lost 4; bases outside the gene matches: 8. The CDR3 runs 16 residues. Germline CDR1 and CDR2: SNHLY and FYNNEI. Authors' data handling: The authors estimated nucleated cell counts from reference gene primer amplification. Some clones are missing from TCRdb's copy, which holds only in-frame ones; the method was immunoSEQ multiplex PCR. V, J and clone size reflect that table, while D and trimming were determined from the DNA. This sample has roughly 60,000 clones, with over 70% found just once.

The sequenced material came from peripheral blood. The clonotype originates from a man aged 25 to 45 with COVID-19, enrolled during active disease. The V gene is TRBV2, the J gene TRBJ2-1; 8 nucleotides align to TRBD2. The CDR3 here is CASSELRAGEYNEQFF. The CDR3 DNA follows: TGTGCCAGCAGTGAGCTCCGAGCGGGAGAGTACAATGAGCAGTTCTTC.